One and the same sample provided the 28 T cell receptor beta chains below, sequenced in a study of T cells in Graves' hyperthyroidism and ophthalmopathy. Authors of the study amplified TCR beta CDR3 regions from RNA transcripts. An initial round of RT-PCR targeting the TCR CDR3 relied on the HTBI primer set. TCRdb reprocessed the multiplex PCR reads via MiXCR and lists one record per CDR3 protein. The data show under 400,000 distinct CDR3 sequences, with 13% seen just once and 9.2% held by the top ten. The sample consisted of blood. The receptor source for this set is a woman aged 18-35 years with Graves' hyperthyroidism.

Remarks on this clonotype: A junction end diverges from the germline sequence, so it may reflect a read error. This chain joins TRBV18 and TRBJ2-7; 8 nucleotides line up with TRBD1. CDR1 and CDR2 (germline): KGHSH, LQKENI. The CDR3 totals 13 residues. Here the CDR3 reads CASSPGQGYERYF. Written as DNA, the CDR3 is TGTGCCAGCTCACCCGGACAGGGCTACGAGCGGTACTTC.

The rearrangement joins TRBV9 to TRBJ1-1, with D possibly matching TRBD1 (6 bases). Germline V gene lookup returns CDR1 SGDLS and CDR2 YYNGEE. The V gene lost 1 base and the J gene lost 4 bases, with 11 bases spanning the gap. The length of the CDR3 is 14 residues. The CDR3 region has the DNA TGTGCCAGCAGCGTACTCAGCAGGGGCACTGAAGCTTTCTTT. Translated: CASSVLSRGTEAFF.

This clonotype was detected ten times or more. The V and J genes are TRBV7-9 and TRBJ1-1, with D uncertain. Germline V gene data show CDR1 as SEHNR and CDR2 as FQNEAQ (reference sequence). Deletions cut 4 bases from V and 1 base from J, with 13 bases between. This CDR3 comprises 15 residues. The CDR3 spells CASSSPLPGNTEAFF. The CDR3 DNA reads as TGTGCCAGCAGCTCCCCTCTACCGGGGAACACTGAAGCTTTCTTT.

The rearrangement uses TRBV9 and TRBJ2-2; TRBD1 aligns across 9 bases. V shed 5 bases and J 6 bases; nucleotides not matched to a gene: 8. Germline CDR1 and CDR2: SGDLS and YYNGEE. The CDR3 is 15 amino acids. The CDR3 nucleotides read TGTGCCAGCAGTCTGGGACAGGGACGACCCGGGGAGCTGTTTTTT. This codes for CASSLGQGRPGELFF.

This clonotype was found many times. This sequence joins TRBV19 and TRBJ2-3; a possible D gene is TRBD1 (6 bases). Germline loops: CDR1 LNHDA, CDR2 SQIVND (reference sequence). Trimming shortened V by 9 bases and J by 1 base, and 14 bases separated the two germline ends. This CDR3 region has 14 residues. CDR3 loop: CASSSGEGTDTQYF. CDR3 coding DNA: TGTGCCAGCAGTTCAGGGGAAGGCACAGATACGCAGTATTTT. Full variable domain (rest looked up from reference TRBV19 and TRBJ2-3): DGGITQSPKYLFRKEGQNVTLSCEQNLNHDAMYWYRQDPGQGLRLIYYSQIVNDFQKGDIAEGYSVSREKKESFPLTVTSAQKNPTAFYLCASSSGEGTDTQYFGPGTRLTVL.

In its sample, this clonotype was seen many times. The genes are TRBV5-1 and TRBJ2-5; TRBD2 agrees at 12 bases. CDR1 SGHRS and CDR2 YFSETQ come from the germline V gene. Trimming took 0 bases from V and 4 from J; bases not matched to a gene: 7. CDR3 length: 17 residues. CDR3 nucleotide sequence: TGCGCCAGCAGCTTGGCCATTCTAGCGGGAGGGGTAGAGACCCAGTACTTC. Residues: CASSLAILAGGVETQYF.

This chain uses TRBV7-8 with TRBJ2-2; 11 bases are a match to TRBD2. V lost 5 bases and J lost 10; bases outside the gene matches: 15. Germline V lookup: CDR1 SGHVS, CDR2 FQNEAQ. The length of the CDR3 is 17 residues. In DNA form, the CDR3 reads TGTGCCAGCAGCCCAGGCCTAGCGGGGGGCCCATTCGAGGAGCTGTTTTTT. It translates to CASSPGLAGGPFEELFF.

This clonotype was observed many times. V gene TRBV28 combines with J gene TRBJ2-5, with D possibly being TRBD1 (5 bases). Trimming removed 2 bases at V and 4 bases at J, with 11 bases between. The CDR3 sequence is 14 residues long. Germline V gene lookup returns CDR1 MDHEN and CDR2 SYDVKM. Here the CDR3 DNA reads TGTGCCAGCAGTTTAAATAGGGGCGGAGAGACCCAGTACTTC. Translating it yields CASSLNRGGETQYF.

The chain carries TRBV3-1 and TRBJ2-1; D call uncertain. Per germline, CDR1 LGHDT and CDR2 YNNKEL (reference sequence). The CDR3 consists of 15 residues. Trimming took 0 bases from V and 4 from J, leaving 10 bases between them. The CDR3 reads CASSQDRAVYNEQFF. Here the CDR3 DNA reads TGTGCCAGCAGCCAAGATAGGGCAGTTTACAATGAGCAGTTCTTC.

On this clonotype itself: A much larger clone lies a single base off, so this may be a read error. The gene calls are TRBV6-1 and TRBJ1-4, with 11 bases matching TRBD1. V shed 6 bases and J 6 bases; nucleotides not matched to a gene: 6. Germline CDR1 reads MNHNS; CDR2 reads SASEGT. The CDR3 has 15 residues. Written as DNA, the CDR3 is TGTGCCAGCAGCAATCCGGGACAGGGGGATGAAAAACTGTTTTTT. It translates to CASSNPGQGDEKLFF.

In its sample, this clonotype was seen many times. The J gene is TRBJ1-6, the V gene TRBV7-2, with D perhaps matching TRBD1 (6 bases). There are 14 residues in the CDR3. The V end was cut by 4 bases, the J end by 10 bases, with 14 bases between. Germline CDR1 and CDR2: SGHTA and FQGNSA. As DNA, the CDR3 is TGTGCCAGCAGCTCCTACAGGGTGGGATCACCCCTCCACTTT. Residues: CASSSYRVGSPLHF.

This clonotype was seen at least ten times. CDR3 amino acids: CATSPRVSGELFF. CDR3 sequence (DNA): TGTGCCACCAGCCCAAGGGTGAGCGGGGAGCTGTTTTTT. The rearrangement links TRBV24-1 to TRBJ2-2; D remains unclear. Between the trimmed V and J ends, which lost 7 bases and 7 bases, there was a span of 12 bases. CDR1 is KGHDR and CDR2 is SFDVKD in the germline V gene. The CDR3 has 13 residues.

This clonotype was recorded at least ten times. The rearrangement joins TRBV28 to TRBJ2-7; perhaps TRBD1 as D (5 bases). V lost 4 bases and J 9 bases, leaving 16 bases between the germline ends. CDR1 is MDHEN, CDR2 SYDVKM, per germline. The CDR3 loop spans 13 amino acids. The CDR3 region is CASSSGFQRGQYF. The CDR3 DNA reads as TGTGCCAGCAGTTCAGGGTTTCAACGCGGGCAGTACTTC.

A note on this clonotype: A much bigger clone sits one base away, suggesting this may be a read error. CDR3: CAISDYSQSETQCF. The DNA for the CDR3 is TGTGCCATCAGTGACTACTCCCAGTCGGAGACCCAGTGCTTC. The chain links TRBV10-3 to TRBJ2-5, with no clear D. The germline V gene encodes CDR1 ENHRY and CDR2 SYGVKD. This CDR3 comprises 14 residues.

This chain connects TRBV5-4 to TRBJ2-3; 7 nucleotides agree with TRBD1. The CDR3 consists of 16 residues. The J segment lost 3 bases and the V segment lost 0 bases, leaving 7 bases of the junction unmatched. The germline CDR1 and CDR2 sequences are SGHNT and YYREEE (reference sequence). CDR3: CASSLALRTGTDTQYF. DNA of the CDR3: TGTGCCAGCAGCTTGGCCCTTCGGACAGGTACAGATACGCAGTATTTT.

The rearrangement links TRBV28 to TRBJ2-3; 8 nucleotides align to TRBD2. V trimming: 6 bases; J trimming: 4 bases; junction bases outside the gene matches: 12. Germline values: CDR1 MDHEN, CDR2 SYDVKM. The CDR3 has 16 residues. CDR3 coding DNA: TGTGCCAGCAGCGCCATAGCGGGGCCTACCGCAGATACGCAGTATTTT. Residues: CASSAIAGPTADTQYF. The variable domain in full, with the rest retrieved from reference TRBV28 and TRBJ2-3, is DVKVTQSSRYLVKRTGEKVFLECVQDMDHENMFWYRQDPGLGLRLIYFSYDVKMKEKGDIPEGYSVSREKKERFSLILESASTNQTSMYLCASSAIAGPTADTQYFGPGTRLTVL.

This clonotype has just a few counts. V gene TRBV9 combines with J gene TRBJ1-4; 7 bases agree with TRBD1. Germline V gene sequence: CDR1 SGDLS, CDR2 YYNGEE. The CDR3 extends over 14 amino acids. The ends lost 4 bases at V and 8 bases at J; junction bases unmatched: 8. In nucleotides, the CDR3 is TGTGCCAGCAGCCCTGGACAGGTTTCCGAAAAACTGTTTTTT. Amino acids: CASSPGQVSEKLFF.

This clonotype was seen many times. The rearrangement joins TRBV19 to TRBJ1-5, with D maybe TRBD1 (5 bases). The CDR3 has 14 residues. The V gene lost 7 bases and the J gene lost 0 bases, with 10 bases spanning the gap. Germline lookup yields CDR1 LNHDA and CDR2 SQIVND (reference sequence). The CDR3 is CASKVTGSNQPQHF. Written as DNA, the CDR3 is TGTGCCAGTAAGGTCACAGGTAGCAATCAGCCCCAGCATTTT.

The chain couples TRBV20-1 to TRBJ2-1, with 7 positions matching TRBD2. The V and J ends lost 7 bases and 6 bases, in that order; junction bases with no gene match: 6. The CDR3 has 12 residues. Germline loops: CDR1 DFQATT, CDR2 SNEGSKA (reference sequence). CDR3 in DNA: TGCAGTGTCCCGACTAGCCGCAATGAGCAGTTCTTC. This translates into CSVPTSRNEQFF.

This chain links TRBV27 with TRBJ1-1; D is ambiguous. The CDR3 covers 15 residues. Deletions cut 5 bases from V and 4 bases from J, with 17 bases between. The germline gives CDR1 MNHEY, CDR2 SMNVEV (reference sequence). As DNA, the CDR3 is TGTGCCAGCAGTCTCCAAGGGCTCGGGTTCACTGAAGCTTTCTTT. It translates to CASSLQGLGFTEAFF.

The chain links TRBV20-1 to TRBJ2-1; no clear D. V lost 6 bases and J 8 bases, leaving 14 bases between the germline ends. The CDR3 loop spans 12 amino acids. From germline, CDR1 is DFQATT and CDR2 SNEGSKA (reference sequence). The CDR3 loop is CSALFPNDEQFF. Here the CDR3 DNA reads TGCAGTGCCCTTTTTCCTAACGATGAGCAGTTCTTC.

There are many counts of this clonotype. CDR3 bases: TGTGCCAGCAGTTTCTCCCCGGGACAGGGGCAAAACATTCAGTACTTC. The encoded protein is CASSFSPGQGQNIQYF. The V and J genes are TRBV28 and TRBJ2-4; 10 bases match TRBD1. Per the germline V gene, CDR1 is MDHEN and CDR2 is SYDVKM. There are 16 residues in the CDR3. V shed 3 bases and J 5 bases; nucleotides not matched to a gene: 7.

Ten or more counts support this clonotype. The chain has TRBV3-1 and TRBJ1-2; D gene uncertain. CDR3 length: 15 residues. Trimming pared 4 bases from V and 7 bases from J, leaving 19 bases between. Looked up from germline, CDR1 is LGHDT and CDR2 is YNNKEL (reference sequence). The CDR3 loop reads CASSRGIQTSGGYTF. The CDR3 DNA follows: TGTGCCAGCAGCCGAGGGATACAGACCAGTGGTGGCTACACCTTC.

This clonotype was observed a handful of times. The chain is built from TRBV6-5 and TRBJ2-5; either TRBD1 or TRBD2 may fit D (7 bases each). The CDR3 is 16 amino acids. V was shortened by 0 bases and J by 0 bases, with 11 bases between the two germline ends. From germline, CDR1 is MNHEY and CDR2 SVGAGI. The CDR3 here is CASSYSAGGDQETQYF. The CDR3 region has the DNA TGTGCCAGCAGTTACTCGGCAGGGGGGGACCAAGAGACCCAGTACTTC.

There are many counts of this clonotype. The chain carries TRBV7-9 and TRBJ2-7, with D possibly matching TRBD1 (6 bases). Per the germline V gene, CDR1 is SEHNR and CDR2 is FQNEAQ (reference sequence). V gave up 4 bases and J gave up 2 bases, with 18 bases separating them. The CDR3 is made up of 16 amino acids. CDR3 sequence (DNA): TGTGCCAGCAGCTCGATCCGGGACACCGATACCTACGAGCAGTACTTC. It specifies CASSSIRDTDTYEQYF. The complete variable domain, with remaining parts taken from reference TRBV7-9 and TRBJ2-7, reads DTGVSQNPRHKITKRGQNVTFRCDPISEHNRLYWYRQTLGQGPEFLTYFQNEAQLEKSRLLSDRFSAERPKGSFSTLEIQRTEQGDSAMYLCASSSIRDTDTYEQYFGPGTRLTVT.

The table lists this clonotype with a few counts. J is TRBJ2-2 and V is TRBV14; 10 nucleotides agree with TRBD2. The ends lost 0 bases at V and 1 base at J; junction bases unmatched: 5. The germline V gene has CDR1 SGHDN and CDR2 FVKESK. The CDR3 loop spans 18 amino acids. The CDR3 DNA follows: TGTGCCAGCAGCCAAGATCGAGCGGGGGGGTTGAACACCGGGGAGCTGTTTTTT. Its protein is CASSQDRAGGLNTGELFF. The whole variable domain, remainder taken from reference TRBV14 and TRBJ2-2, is EAGVTQFPSHSVIEKGQTVTLRCDPISGHDNLYWYRRVMGKEIKFLLHFVKESKQDESGMPNNRFLAERTGGTYSTLKVQPAELEDSGVYFCASSQDRAGGLNTGELFFGEGSRLTVL.

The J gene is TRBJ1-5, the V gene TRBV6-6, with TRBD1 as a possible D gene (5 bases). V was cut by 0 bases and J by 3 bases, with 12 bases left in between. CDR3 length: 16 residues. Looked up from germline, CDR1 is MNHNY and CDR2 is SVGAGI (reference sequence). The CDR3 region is CASSYSGGSHNQPQHF. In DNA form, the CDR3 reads TGTGCCAGCAGTTACTCGGGGGGATCCCACAATCAGCCCCAGCATTTT.

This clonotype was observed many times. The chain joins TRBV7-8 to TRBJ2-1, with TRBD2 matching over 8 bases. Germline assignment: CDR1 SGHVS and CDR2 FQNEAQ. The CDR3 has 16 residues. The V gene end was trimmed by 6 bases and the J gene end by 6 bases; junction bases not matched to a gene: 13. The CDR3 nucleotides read TGTGCCAGCAGTCTTAGCGGGGAGGTATTCACCAATGAGCAGTTCTTC. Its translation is CASSLSGEVFTNEQFF.